This T cell receptor beta chain was sequenced for a study of response to subunit inactivated influenza vaccine. This clonotype has a handful of counts. Its antigen remains unknown. Study-wide results and caveats: T cells newly recruited by each seasonal influenza vaccination are few, the authors suggested.

TCRdb redid the calling of the RT-PCR reads with MiXCR, one entry per CDR3 protein. The repertoire holds hundreds of thousands of distinct CDR3 sequences, roughly 13% seen once, with roughly 13% in the top ten. Sequencing was performed on PBMCs from blood, taken about 6 weeks after vaccination. This TCR derives from a man aged 50 to 59 who received an inactivated influenza vaccine.

The CDR3 sequence: CASSGLDQETQYF. CDR3 coding DNA: TGTGCCAGCAGTGGACTCGACCAAGAGACCCAGTACTTC. The chain carries TRBV27 and TRBJ2-5; perhaps TRBD2 as D (5 bases). The CDR3 sequence is 13 residues long. Trimming cost V 5 bases and J 0 bases, with 7 bases left between them. CDR1 and CDR2 (germline): MNHEY, SMNVEV (reference sequence).